This T cell receptor beta chain was sequenced for a study of CD8 T cells in Susac syndrome. Reverse transcription used roughly 0.45 to 1 ug RNA and random hexamers. TCRdb independently ran MiXCR on the immunoSEQ multiplex PCR reads; one entry per CDR3 protein. Counted here are roughly 120,000 distinct CDR3 sequences, 90% to 95% occurring once; the ten biggest clones make up about 0.096%. The CDR3 extends over 14 amino acids. V was shortened by 6 bases and J by 5 bases, with 13 bases between the two germline ends. Germline lookup yields CDR1 MNHNS and CDR2 SASEGT. What was sequenced was CD4+ T cells from PBMCs. V gene TRBV6-1 combines with J gene TRBJ1-4; weak D call: TRBD1 (5 bases). The sequence derives from a human donor with multiple sclerosis. CDR3 nucleotides: TGTGCCAGCAGGACCGGGACGGGGAATGAAAAACTGTTTTTT. Protein sequence: CASRTGTGNEKLFF.